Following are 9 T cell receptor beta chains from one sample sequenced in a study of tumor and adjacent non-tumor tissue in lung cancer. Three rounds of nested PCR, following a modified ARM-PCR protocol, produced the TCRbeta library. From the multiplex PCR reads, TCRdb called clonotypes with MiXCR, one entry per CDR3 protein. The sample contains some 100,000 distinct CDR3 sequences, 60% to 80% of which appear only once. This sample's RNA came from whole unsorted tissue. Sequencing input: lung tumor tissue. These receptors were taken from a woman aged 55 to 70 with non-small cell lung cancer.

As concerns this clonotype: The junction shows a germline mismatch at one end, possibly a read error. The CDR3 is CASSLELTSGTHNRQFF. The CDR3 region has the DNA TGTGCCAGCAGTTTAGAGTTGACTAGCGGGACCCACAATAGGCAGTTCTTC. The chain links TRBV11-3 to TRBJ2-1, with 11 bases lining up with TRBD2. The CDR3 spans 17 residues. The germline gives CDR1 SGHNT, CDR2 YENEEA.

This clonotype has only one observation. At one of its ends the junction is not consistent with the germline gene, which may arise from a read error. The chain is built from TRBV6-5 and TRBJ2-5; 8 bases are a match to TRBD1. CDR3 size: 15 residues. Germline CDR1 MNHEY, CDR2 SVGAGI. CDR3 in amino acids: CASSPDRGGTEIQYF. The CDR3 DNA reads TGTGCCAGCAGCCCCGACAGGGGAGGTACTGAGATCCAGTACTTC.

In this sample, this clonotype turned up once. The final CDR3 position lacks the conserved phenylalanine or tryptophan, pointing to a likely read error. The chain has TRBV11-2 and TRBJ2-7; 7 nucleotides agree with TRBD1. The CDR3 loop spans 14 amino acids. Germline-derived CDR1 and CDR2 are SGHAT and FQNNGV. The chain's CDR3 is CANSLSTGTAEQYS. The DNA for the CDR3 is TGTGCTAACAGCTTATCCACCGGGACAGCCGAGCAGTACTCC.

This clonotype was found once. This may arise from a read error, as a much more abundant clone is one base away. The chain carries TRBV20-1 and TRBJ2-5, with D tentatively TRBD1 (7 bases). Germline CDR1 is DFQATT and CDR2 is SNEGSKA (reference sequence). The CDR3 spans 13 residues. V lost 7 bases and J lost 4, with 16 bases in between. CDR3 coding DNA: TGCAGTGTCCCCTGGCAGGGGGGAGAGACCCAGTACTTC. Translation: CSVPWQGGETQYF.

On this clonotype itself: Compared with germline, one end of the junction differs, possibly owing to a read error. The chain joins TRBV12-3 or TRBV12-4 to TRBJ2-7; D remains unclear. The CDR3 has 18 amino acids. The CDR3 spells CANNILGLYGRDSYEQYF. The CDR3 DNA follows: TGTGCCAACAACATACTCGGTTTATACGGGCGCGACTCCTATGAGCAGTACTTC.

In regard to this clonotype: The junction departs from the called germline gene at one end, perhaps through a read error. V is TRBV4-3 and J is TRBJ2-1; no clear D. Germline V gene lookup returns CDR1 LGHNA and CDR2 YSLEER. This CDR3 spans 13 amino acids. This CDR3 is CASSQAPSGEHFF. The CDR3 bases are TGCGCTAGCAGCCAAGCCCCCTCGGGTGAGCACTTCTTC.

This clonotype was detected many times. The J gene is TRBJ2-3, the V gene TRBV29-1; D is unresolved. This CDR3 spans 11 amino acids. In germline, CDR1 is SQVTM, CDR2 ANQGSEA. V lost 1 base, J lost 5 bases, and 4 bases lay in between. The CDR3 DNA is TGCAGCGTTGAAGTGGGAGATACGCAGTATTTT. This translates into CSVEVGDTQYF.

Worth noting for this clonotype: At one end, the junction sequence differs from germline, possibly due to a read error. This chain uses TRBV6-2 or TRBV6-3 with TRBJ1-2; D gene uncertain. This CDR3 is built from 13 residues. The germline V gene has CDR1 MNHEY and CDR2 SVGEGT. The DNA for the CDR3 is TGTGCCACCACGGATGACGGCAACTATGACTACACCTTC. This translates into CATTDDGNYDYTF.

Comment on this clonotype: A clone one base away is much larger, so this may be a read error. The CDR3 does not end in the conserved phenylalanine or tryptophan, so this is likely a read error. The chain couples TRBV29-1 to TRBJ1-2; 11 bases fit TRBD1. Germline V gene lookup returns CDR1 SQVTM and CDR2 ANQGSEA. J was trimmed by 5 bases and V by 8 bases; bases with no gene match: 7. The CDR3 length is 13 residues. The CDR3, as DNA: TGCAGCTTTCCGGGACAGGGGGGTTATGGCTACACCTCC. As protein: CSFPGQGGYGYTS.